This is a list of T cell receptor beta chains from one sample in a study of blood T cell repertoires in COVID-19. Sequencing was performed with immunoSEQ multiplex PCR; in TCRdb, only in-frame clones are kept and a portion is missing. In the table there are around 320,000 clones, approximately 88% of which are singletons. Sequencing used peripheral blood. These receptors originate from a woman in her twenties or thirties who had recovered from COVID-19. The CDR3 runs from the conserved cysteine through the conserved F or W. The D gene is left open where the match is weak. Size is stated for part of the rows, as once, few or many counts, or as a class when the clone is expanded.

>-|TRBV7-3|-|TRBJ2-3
CASSLSPSQGDTQYF
TGTGCCAGCAGCTTATCCCCGAGTCAGGGCGATACGCAGTATTTT
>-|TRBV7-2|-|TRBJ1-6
CASSLDAVRAGTSPLHF
TGTGCCAGCAGCTTAGACGCAGTGAGGGCAGGCACCTCACCCCTCCACTTT
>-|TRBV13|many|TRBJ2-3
CASSARGFRGSDTQYF
TGTGCCAGCAGCGCCCGGGGATTTAGGGGGTCAGATACGCAGTATTTT
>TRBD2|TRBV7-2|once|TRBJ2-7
CASSRSGGTSYEQYF
TGTGCCAGCAGCCGTAGCGGGGGGACCTCCTACGAGCAGTACTTC
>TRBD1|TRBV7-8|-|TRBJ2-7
CASSLGQGRFEQYF
TGTGCCAGCAGCTTAGGACAGGGCCGCTTCGAGCAGTACTTC
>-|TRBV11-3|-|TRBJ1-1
CASSLGAGKNTEAFF
TGTGCCAGCAGCTTAGGAGCAGGGAAGAACACTGAAGCTTTCTTT
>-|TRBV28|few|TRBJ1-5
CASSRGWGNQPQHF
TGTGCCAGCAGCAGGGGCTGGGGCAATCAGCCCCAGCATTTT
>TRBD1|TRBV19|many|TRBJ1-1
CASSWDRANTEAFF
TGTGCCAGTAGTTGGGACAGAGCGAACACTGAAGCTTTCTTT
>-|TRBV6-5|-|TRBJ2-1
CASSLTRDEQFF
TGTGCCAGCAGCCTCACTAGGGATGAGCAGTTCTTC
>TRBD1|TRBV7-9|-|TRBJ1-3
CASSLRGTGGNTIYF
TGTGCCAGCAGCCTCCGCGGGACAGGGGGAAACACCATATATTTT
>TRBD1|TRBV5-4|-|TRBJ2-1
CASSSPGQGYNEQFF
TGTGCCAGCAGCTCTCCGGGACAGGGATACAATGAGCAGTTCTTC
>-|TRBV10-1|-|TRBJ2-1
CASSVGGAYEQFF
TGCGCCAGCAGTGTGGGGGGGGCATATGAGCAGTTCTTC
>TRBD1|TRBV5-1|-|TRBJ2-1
CASSRQGRNEQFF
TGCGCCAGCAGCAGACAGGGGAGGAATGAGCAGTTCTTC
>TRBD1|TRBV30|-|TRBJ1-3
CAWSFRTGRMGTIYF
TGTGCCTGGAGCTTCCGGACAGGGAGGATGGGCACCATATATTTT
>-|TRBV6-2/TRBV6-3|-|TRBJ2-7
CASSYSIPGLLDSYEQYF
TGTGCCAGCAGTTACTCGATCCCGGGACTCCTAGACTCCTACGAGCAGTACTTC